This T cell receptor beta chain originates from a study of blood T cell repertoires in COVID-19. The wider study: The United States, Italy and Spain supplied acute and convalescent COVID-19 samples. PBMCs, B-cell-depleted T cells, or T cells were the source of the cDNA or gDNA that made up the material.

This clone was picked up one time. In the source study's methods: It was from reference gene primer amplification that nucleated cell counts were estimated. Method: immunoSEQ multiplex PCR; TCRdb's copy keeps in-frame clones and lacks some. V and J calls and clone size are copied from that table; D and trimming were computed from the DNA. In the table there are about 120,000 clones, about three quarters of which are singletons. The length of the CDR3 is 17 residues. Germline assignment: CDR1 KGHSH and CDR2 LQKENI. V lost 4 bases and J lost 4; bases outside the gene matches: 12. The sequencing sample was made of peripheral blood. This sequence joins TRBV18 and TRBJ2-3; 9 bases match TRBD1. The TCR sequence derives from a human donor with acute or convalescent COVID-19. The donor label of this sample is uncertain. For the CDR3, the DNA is TGTGCCAGCTCACACCTACCGGGACAGGGTGGACCAGATACGCAGTATTTT. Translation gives CASSHLPGQGGPDTQYF.